This is a list of T cell receptor beta chains from one sample in a study of blood T cells in healthy people across ages. TCRdb re-analysed the 5' RACE reads in MiXCR, keeping a single row per CDR3 protein. The sample contains about 1.4 million distinct CDR3 sequences, 45% to 70% of which appear only once. Sequenced input: blood. These receptors all come from a man aged 18-30 years in good health. Each CDR3 is given with its conserved first and last residue. The order of the fields is clone size, V gene, J gene, D gene, CDR3 DNA, CDR3 protein. A D gene is named only where the DNA matches it firmly. Size values are once, few and many counts, or a class for expanded clones, and some rows have none.

few	TRBV9	TRBJ2-3	.	TGTGCCAGCAGCGTAGTCGGCAGGAGCACAGATACGCAGTATTTT	CASSVVGRSTDTQYF
.	TRBV4-1	TRBJ2-3	TRBD2	TGCGCCAGCAGCCATATGACTAGCAGCACAGATACGCAGTATTTT	CASSHMTSSTDTQYF
.	TRBV20-1	TRBJ2-3	.	TGCAGTGCCCGCGGGACCGGATCCCAGCCGGGAGATACGCAGTATTTT	CSARGTGSQPGDTQYF
.	TRBV14	TRBJ1-1	.	TGTGCCAGCAGCCAAGAGTGGGGGTCCACTGAAGCTTTCTTT	CASSQEWGSTEAFF
.	TRBV7-2	TRBJ2-1	TRBD2	TGTGCCAGCAGCCCCGGGACTAGCCCTTGGAATGAGCAGTTCTTC	CASSPGTSPWNEQFF
few	TRBV9	TRBJ1-2	.	TGTGCCAGCAGCGTAGGGTACAGCTCCAGCTATGGCTACACCTTC	CASSVGYSSSYGYTF
.	TRBV4-1	TRBJ2-7	.	TGCGCCAGCGCGAAGGAGGCCCTCTACGAGCAGTACTTC	CASAKEALYEQYF
few	TRBV20-1	TRBJ1-2	.	TGCAGTGCAGACGATGTATATGGCTACACCTTC	CSADDVYGYTF
.	TRBV28	TRBJ2-7	.	TGTGCCAGCAGTTTAACAGGGGAGGGCGAGCAGTACTTC	CASSLTGEGEQYF
.	TRBV4-3	TRBJ1-6	TRBD1	TGCGCCAGCAGCCAAGGGACAGGGGGCGACTCACCCCTCCACTTT	CASSQGTGGDSPLHF
once	TRBV20-1	TRBJ1-1	.	TGCAGTGCTAGTCGTACCGCCGGGGGGAACACTGAAGCTTTCTTT	CSASRTAGGNTEAFF
.	TRBV27	TRBJ2-3	.	TGTGCCAGCAGTCCACGCTGGGACCGCGCTAGCACAGATACGCAGTATTTT	CASSPRWDRASTDTQYF
few	TRBV7-2	TRBJ1-2	.	TGTGCCAGCAGCTTAGAGGACAGAGGGTTTGATGGCTACACCTTC	CASSLEDRGFDGYTF
.	TRBV3-1	TRBJ2-5	TRBD1	TGTGCCAGCAGCCAAGAATCGGGACAGGCATCCCAGTACTTC	CASSQESGQASQYF
.	TRBV5-1	TRBJ2-5	TRBD2	TGCGCCAGCAGCTTGGGGTTCAGCGGGGGGGCTTCGTCGCGAGAGACCCAGTACTTC	CASSLGFSGGASSRETQYF
.	TRBV13	TRBJ1-1	TRBD1	TGTGCCAGCAGCTCGGACAGGGTACGCGTTTTCTTT	CASSSDRVRVFF
once	TRBV3-1	TRBJ1-1	.	TGTGCCAGCAGCCAAGTGTCCAGCCGTAACACTGAAGCTTTCTTT	CASSQVSSRNTEAFF
.	TRBV6-4	TRBJ2-7	TRBD1	TGTGCCAGCAGTTTACCGGGACAGGGACAGATCTACGAGCAGTACTTC	CASSLPGQGQIYEQYF
few	TRBV6-2/TRBV6-3	TRBJ1-5	.	TGTGCCAGCAATGACCCGGGGCCTAATCAGCCCCAGCATTTT	CASNDPGPNQPQHF
.	TRBV20-1	TRBJ2-3	.	TGCAGTGCCTCGAACCAGGGTCGAACAGATACGCAGTATTTT	CSASNQGRTDTQYF
.	TRBV27	TRBJ2-4	TRBD2	TGTGCCAGCAGTCGGCGGGAGACAGTCAAAAACATTCAGTACTTC	CASSRRETVKNIQYF
few	TRBV6-2/TRBV6-3	TRBJ2-1	TRBD2	TGTGCCAGCACCGACCTGACTAGCAGGGAGGAGCAGTTCTTC	CASTDLTSREEQFF
.	TRBV4-2	TRBJ1-5	.	TGTGCCAGCAGCCAAGAGTCAGGGCAGGGCAGAAACCCCCAGCATTTT	CASSQESGQGRNPQHF
.	TRBV4-1	TRBJ1-2	.	TGCGCCAGCAGCCAAGATATTTTGGGGGGGCCCCTTAACTATGGCTACACCTTC	CASSQDILGGPLNYGYTF
few	TRBV5-1	TRBJ1-1	.	TGCGCCAGCAGCTTTGAGTCCGGTGGGACTGAAGCTTTCTTT	CASSFESGGTEAFF
.	TRBV13	TRBJ1-4	.	TGTGCCAGCAGCTCAAGCAGCGACAGAATGTATGAAAAACTGTTTTTT	CASSSSSDRMYEKLFF
few	TRBV6-6	TRBJ1-4	.	TGTGCCAGCAGTTACCAGGGTGGTTCAACTAATGAAAAACTGTTTTTT	CASSYQGGSTNEKLFF
few	TRBV5-1	TRBJ2-5	.	TGCGCCAGCAGCTTGGATTTGGGACCCCAAGAGACCCAGTACTTC	CASSLDLGPQETQYF
.	TRBV20-1	TRBJ2-7	TRBD2	TGCAGTGCTAGAGGTTCGGCTAGCGGGAACATCTACGAGCAGTACTTC	CSARGSASGNIYEQYF
.	TRBV25-1	TRBJ2-5	TRBD1	TGTGCCAGCAGTGAACGATCGGGACAGGGTGCGGAGACCCAGTACTTC	CASSERSGQGAETQYF
.	TRBV5-1	TRBJ2-3	.	TGCGCCAGCAGCATATCGGCAGATACGCAGTATTTT	CASSISADTQYF
.	TRBV7-2	TRBJ2-7	.	TGTGCCATCAGCTCCCCGGTGGGTCCCGACGAGCAGTACTTC	CAISSPVGPDEQYF
.	TRBV4-3	TRBJ1-5	.	TGCGCCAGCAGCCAGGACCGGGACTATGGGTATAGCAATCAGCCCCAGCATTTT	CASSQDRDYGYSNQPQHF
few	TRBV6-5	TRBJ1-1	.	TGTGCCAGCAGTTACATGGGCGCTGAAGCTTTCTTT	CASSYMGAEAFF
.	TRBV10-3	TRBJ1-1	TRBD1	TGTGCCATCAGTGAGTCGGGACAGGGTGGGAACACTGAAGCTTTCTTT	CAISESGQGGNTEAFF
few	TRBV9	TRBJ1-6	.	TGTGCCAGCAGCGGCACAAGCTCCTATAATTCACCCCTCCACTTT	CASSGTSSYNSPLHF
.	TRBV20-1	TRBJ2-1	TRBD2	TGCAGTGCTAGGCCCTTAGCGGGATTACTCAATGAGCAGTTCTTC	CSARPLAGLLNEQFF
few	TRBV10-3	TRBJ2-3	TRBD1	TGTGCCTCACACCCGGGACAGACAGATACGCAGTATTTT	CASHPGQTDTQYF
.	TRBV11-2	TRBJ1-4	.	TGTGCCAGCAGCTTAGAGCCGGGGGTATCAACTAATGAAAAACTGTTTTTT	CASSLEPGVSTNEKLFF
few	TRBV28	TRBJ2-1	TRBD2	TGTGCCAGCAGGCCGGGACTAGCGGGAAATGAGCAGTTCTTC	CASRPGLAGNEQFF
.	TRBV28	TRBJ1-1	.	TGTGCCAGCAGTTTACCTCAGGGCCCGAGGAACACTGAAGCTTTCTTT	CASSLPQGPRNTEAFF
.	TRBV20-1	TRBJ2-5	.	TGCAGTGCTCCGGGGGCTCCAGGACGGACTAACAATGAGCAGTACTTC	CSAPGAPGRTNNEQYF
.	TRBV5-1	TRBJ1-1	.	TGCGCCAGCAGCGCGACGCTTCCAGTGAACACTGAAGCTTTCTTT	CASSATLPVNTEAFF
.	TRBV12-1	TRBJ1-2	.	TGTGCCAGCAGCTTCGGGCAGGCTACTAACTATGGCTACACCTTC	CASSFGQATNYGYTF
few	TRBV6-1	TRBJ2-7	.	TGTGCCAGCAGTGAGCGGGGAAAGCCCTACGAGCAGTACTTC	CASSERGKPYEQYF
few	TRBV29-1	TRBJ2-1	TRBD2	TGCAGCGGAGTGGGGACTAGCGGAACCATTTACAATGAGCAGTTCTTC	CSGVGTSGTIYNEQFF
.	TRBV2	TRBJ2-7	TRBD1	TGTGCCAGCAGCGATCCGGGACAGAACTCCTACGAGCAGTACTTC	CASSDPGQNSYEQYF
.	TRBV14	TRBJ2-7	.	TGTGCCAGCAGCCAAGATGTGGGCAACGAGCAGTACTTC	CASSQDVGNEQYF
.	TRBV4-1	TRBJ2-7	.	TGCGCCAGCAGCCAAGATAGTAGCGGCCCTCCCGTTTACGAGCAGTACTTC	CASSQDSSGPPVYEQYF
.	TRBV20-1	TRBJ1-2	.	TGCAGTGCTAGTTTAGAGCCCTATGGCTACACCTTC	CSASLEPYGYTF
.	TRBV12-3/TRBV12-4	TRBJ2-7	TRBD1	TGTGCCAGCGGGACAGAAAGCTCCTACGAGCAGTACTTC	CASGTESSYEQYF
.	TRBV24-1	TRBJ2-1	.	TGTGCCACCAGTGACTGGACAGCCAATGAGCAGTTCTTC	CATSDWTANEQFF